The sequence of this TCR beta chain was determined in a study of T cell clonotyping in hematopoietic cell transplantation. General study results and limits: Cells were unsorted, so CD4 and CD8 contributions were not separated.

Samples: about 28 days before transplant, then days 30, 100 and 180 after. The protocol was immunoSEQ multiplex PCR, while the TCRdb copy is restricted to in-frame clones and leaves out a portion. The sample shows about 2,600 clones, just under 80% of them seen only once. This CDR3 has 16 amino acids. With 2 bases clipped from V and 7 bases from J, the junction kept 17 bases outside the gene matches. CDR1 and CDR2 from the germline V gene are GTSNPN and SVGIG (reference sequence). In its sample, this clone was seen once. Its antigen is currently unknown. This TCR derives from a male patient aged 60 to 75 who had an allogeneic stem cell transplant, so T cells may come from the graft donor. Some clones in this sample may be carry-over from other donors' samples. The gene calls are TRBV30 and TRBJ2-7, with 7 bases matching TRBD1. The specimen comprised peripheral blood mononuclear cells, sampled 180 days after allogeneic stem cell transplant. This CDR3 reads CAWSRARTGQIVEQYF. The CDR3 DNA follows: TGTGCCTGGAGTAGGGCCCGGACAGGTCAAATAGTGGAGCAGTACTTC.